These T cell receptor beta chains were read from a single sample in a study of CD8 T cells in Susac syndrome. One entry per CDR3 protein results from TCRdb running MiXCR on the immunoSEQ multiplex PCR reads. The sample lists some 450,000 distinct CDR3 sequences, about 85% occurring once. The material sequenced was CD8+ T cells from PBMCs. The receptors originated from a human donor with multiple sclerosis. CDR3s leave out the opening cysteine and the closing phenylalanine or tryptophan. Fields, in order: clone size, V gene, CDR3 protein. Rows may omit the clone size; those that give it use once, few, many or a size class.

>once|TRBV20-1
SASSGGAPGFEETQY
>NA|TRBV20-1
SARDRGDSSYEQY
>NA|TRBV25-1
ASSPPEGANNEQF
>once|TRBV7-9
ASRTEEYGYT
>once|TRBV6-1
ASSEALRLAGAETQY
>few|TRBV6-5
ASSYSRREQF
>NA|TRBV27
ASSPLGNEQY
>NA|TRBV27
ASSLSGQGRRYEQY
>NA|TRBV12-3/TRBV12-4
ASSFRQI
>NA|TRBV9
ASSVVSLNTEAF
>NA|TRBV6-1
ASSEVVGQGTDEQY
>NA|TRBV30
AWTGTGASGANVLT
>NA|TRBV2
ASPFDEQF
>NA|TRBV5-6
ASSSVGGSGNTIY
>NA|TRBV6-2/TRBV6-3
ASSYPHRRNEQF
>NA|TRBV30
AWDSGSGDTQY
>NA|TRBV29-1
STAEGGGQPQH
>NA|TRBV7-6
ASSLEDLQVRTDTQY
>NA|TRBV19
ASSPSGGSTGELF
>NA|TRBV6-5
ASSYSGSGRWYEQY
>NA|TRBV19
ASRDLRQGSTEAF
>NA|TRBV30
AWQETDYNEQF
>NA|TRBV18
ASSPWSNYEQY
>NA|TRBV10-3
AISEYRQGSSPLH
>NA|TRBV30
ASGQSSYEQY
>NA|TRBV27
ASSLGTPGQPQH
>NA|TRBV12-3/TRBV12-4
ASSLGPRKGGETQY
>NA|TRBV6-5
ASSYSVGTEAF
>NA|TRBV29-1
SVAGHRGYEQY
>NA|TRBV4-1
ASSPGPWTSIVSYEQY
>once|TRBV4-1
ASSQEFGVANYGYT
>NA|TRBV4-1
ASSQDPGPSVSTDTQY
>NA|TRBV7-8
ASSSAVRGGYNEQF
>NA|TRBV5-1
ASRLTDRGQETQY
>few|TRBV20-1
SARENGALVVFEQY
>NA|TRBV5-1
ASSLGHFNRPANYGYT
>NA|TRBV5-4
ASSHGTDGSPLH
>NA|TRBV9
ASSVTEVGADTQY
>NA|TRBV5-1
ASSLRTVGNEQF
>NA|TRBV19
ASSSSRELF
>NA|TRBV6-5
ASSYSPSGNEQF
>once|TRBV14
ASSLTGTGTNTEAF
>NA|TRBV27
ASKDAGWEQY
>NA|TRBV5-6
ASSGGGRVYEQY
>NA|TRBV7-9
ASSSSRVSFLQY
>NA|TRBV7-9
ASSAPTRVRDTIY
>NA|TRBV6-1
AAAEGHYSPLH
>NA|TRBV5-4
ASSTSDRRPSNEQF
>once|TRBV19
ATKNGTGYKAF
>NA|TRBV6-5
ATARRGKGAF
>NA|TRBV7-9
ASSLAGPFTEAF
>NA|TRBV30
AWSVDLGDEAF